This T cell receptor (beta chain) came from a study of CD8+CD57+ T cells in acquired aplastic anemia. V was trimmed by 1 base and J by 5 bases, leaving 24 bases between them. Germline V CDR1 and CDR2: LNHNV, YYDKDF (reference sequence). CDR3 length equals 18 residues. Selection for sequencing was limited to patients who had shown CD8+CD57+ cell expansion by flow cytometry. Genomic DNA templated the TCR beta VDJ and CDR3 profiling. TCRdb called the reads again in MiXCR, with one record for every CDR3 protein. Of around 500,000 distinct CDR3 sequences listed, 25% to 40% are singletons. In its sample, this clonotype was seen a few times.

The gene calls are TRBV15 and TRBJ2-7; either TRBD1 or TRBD2 may supply D (5 bases each). The clonotype was recovered from a human donor with aplastic anemia. Sequencing was carried out using sorted CD4+, CD8+, or CD8+CD57+ T cells (not recorded which) from PBMCs. CDR3 sequence reads: CATSRGLRRDGVSNEQYF. CDR3 coding DNA: TGTGCCACCAGCAGAGGATTGCGACGGGACGGCGTTTCTAACGAGCAGTACTTC.